This TCR beta chain was sequenced for a study of blood T cell repertoires in COVID-19. This clone showed up just a few times. Profiling relied on immunoSEQ multiplex PCR, and the TCRdb table lists in-frame clones only, not all of them. The data contain a few hundred thousand clones, roughly nine tenths of them seen just once; the ten biggest clones take up 2.5% to 3.5%. Germline CDR1 is LGHNT and CDR2 is FRNRAP. The CDR3 runs to 14 residues. Trimming stripped 7 bases from V and 4 bases from J, with 15 bases between. The specimen was peripheral blood. V is TRBV12-5 and J is TRBJ2-3; TRBD2 might be the D (5 bases). This clonotype was sampled from a woman aged 25 to 39 with COVID-19, enrolled during active disease. CDR3 amino acids: CASERGQYSDTQYF. CDR3 sequence (DNA): TGTGCTAGTGAAAGAGGGCAGTACTCAGATACGCAGTATTTT.